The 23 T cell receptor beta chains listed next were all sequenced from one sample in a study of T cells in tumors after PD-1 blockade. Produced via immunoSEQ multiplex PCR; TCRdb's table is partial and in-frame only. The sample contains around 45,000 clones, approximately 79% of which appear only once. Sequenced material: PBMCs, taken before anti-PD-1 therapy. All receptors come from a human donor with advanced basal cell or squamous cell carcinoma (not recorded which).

For the CDR3, the DNA is TGTGCCAGCAGGCGACGAGGTGACGGCTCTGGGGCCAACGTCCTGACTTTC. This codes for CASRRRGDGSGANVLTF. V usage is TRBV28 and J usage is TRBJ2-6, with no clear D. Per germline, CDR1 MDHEN and CDR2 SYDVKM. V lost 6 bases and J lost 0, with 15 bases in between. CDR3 size: 17 residues. The variable domain in full, with the rest retrieved from reference TRBV28 and TRBJ2-6, is DVKVTQSSRYLVKRTGEKVFLECVQDMDHENMFWYRQDPGLGLRLIYFSYDVKMKEKGDIPEGYSVSREKKERFSLILESASTNQTSMYLCASRRRGDGSGANVLTFGAGSRLTVL.

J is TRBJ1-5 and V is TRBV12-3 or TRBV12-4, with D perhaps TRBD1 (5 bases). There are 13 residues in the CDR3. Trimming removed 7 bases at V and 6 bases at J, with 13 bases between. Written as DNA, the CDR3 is TGTGCCAGCACGCTGGCAGGGCGTCAGCCCCAGCATTTT. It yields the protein CASTLAGRQPQHF.

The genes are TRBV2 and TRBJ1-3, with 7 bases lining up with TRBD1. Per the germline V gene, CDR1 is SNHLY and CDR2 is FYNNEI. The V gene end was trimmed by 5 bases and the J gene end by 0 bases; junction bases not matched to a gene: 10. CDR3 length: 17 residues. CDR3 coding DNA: TGTGCCAGCAGTCTACAGGGGACCGTCTACTCTGGAAACACCATATATTTT. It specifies CASSLQGTVYSGNTIYF.

CDR3 region: CASSEVSSSYEQYF. Here the CDR3 DNA reads TGTGCCAGCAGTGAAGTCAGCAGCTCCTACGAGCAGTACTTC. The rearrangement joins TRBV6-1 to TRBJ2-7; D is uncertain. The V gene lost 1 base and the J gene lost 0 bases, with 7 bases spanning the gap. Germline CDR1 reads MNHNS; CDR2 reads SASEGT. CDR3 length: 14 residues.

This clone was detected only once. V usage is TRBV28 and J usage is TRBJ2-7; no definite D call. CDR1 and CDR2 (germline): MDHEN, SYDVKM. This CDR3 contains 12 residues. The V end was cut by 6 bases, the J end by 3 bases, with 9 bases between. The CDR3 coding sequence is TGTGCCAGCAGGGGATTAGGCTACGAGCAGTACTTC. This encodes CASRGLGYEQYF.

For the CDR3, the DNA is TGTGCCAGCAGCCAAGGGACAGGGTTGGAGAACACTGAAGCTTTCTTT. Its translation: CASSQGTGLENTEAFF. This chain uses TRBV3-1 (or the pseudogene TRBV3-2) with TRBJ1-1; TRBD1 aligns across 8 bases. In germline, CDR1 is LGHDT, CDR2 YNNKEL (reference sequence). V dropped 1 base and J dropped 1; count of bases not matched to a gene: 5. The CDR3 contains 16 residues.

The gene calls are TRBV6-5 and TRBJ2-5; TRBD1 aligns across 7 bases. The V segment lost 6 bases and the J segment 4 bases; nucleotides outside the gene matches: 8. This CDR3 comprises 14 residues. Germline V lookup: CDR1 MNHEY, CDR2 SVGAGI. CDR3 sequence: CASRQQGTGETQYF. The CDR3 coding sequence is TGTGCCAGCAGGCAACAGGGGACCGGAGAGACCCAGTACTTC.

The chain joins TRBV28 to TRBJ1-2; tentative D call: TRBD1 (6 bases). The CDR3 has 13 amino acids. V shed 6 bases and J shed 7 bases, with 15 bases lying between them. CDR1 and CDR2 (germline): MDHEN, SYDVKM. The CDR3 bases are TGTGCCAGCAGCATGCTCAGGGGATGTGGCTACACCTTC. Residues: CASSMLRGCGYTF.

Written as DNA, the CDR3 is TGTGCCATCAGCGGGACTAGCGGGAGGGCTAGGGAGCAGTACTTC. It encodes CAISGTSGRAREQYF. The rearrangement joins TRBV10-3 to TRBJ2-7; 16 nucleotides agree with TRBD2. The CDR3 is 15 amino acids. The J segment lost 7 bases and the V segment lost 6 bases, leaving 6 bases of the junction unmatched. Per the germline V gene, CDR1 is ENHRY and CDR2 is SYGVKD.

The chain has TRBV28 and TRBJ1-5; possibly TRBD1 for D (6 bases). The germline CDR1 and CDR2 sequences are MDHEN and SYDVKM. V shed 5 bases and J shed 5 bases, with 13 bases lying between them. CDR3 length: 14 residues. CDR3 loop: CASSTNRVDQPQHF. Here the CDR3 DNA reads TGTGCCAGCAGTACCAACAGGGTTGATCAGCCCCAGCATTTT.

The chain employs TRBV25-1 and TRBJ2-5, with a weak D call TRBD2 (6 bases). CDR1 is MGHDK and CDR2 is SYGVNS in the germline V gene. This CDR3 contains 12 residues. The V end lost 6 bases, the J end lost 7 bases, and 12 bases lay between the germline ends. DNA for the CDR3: TGTGCCAGCAGGCAGGGACTGGTGACCCAGTACTTC. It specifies CASRQGLVTQYF.

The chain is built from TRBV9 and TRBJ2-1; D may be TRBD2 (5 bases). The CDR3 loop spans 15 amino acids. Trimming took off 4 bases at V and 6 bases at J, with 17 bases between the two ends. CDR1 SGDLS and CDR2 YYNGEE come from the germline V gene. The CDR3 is CASSRRTGVGNEQFF. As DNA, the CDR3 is TGTGCCAGCAGCAGACGGACTGGGGTGGGCAATGAGCAGTTCTTC.

The CDR3 region is CASSLLAGGRDEQFF. As DNA, the CDR3 is TGCGCCAGCAGCTTGTTAGCGGGAGGGCGGGATGAGCAGTTCTTC. The chain joins TRBV5-1 to TRBJ2-1, with 11 bases identical to TRBD2. This CDR3 has 15 amino acids. With V trimmed by 1 base and J by 8 bases, 5 bases remained unmatched. From germline, CDR1 is SGHRS and CDR2 YFSETQ.

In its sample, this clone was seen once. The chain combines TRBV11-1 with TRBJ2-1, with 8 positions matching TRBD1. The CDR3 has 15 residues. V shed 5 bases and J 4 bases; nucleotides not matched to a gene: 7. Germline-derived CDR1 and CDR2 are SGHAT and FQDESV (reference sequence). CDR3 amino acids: CASSPGQGRYNEQFF. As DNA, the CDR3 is TGTGCCAGCAGCCCTGGACAGGGACGTTACAATGAGCAGTTCTTC.

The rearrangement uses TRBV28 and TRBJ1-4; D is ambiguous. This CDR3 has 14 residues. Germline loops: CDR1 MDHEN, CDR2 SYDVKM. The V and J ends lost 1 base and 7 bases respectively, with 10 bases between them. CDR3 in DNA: TGTGCCAGCAGTTTATCGGGGAAAGGTGAAAAACTGTTTTTT. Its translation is CASSLSGKGEKLFF.

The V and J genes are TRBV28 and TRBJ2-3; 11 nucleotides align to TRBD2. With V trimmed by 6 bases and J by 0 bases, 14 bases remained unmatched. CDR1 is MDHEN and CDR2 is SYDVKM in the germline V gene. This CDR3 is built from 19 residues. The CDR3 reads CASSALPGTSGHSTDTQYF. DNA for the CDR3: TGTGCCAGCAGCGCCTTGCCCGGGACTAGCGGCCATAGCACAGATACGCAGTATTTT.

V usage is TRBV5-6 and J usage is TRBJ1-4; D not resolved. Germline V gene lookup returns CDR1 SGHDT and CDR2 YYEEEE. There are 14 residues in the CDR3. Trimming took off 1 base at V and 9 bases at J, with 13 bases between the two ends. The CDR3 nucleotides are TGTGCCAGCAGCTTGCGCGACTCTAGTCAAAAACTGTTTTTT. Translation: CASSLRDSSQKLFF.

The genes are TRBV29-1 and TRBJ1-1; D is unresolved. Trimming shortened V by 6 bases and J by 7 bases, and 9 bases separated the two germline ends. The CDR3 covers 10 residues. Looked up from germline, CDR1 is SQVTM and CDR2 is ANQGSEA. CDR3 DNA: TGCAGCGTCGTAGGTAATGAAGCTTTCTTT. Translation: CSVVGNEAFF.

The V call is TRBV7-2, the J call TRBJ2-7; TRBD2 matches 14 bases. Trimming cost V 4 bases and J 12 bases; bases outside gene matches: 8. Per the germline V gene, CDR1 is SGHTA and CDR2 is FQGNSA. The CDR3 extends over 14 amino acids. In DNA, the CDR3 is TGTGCCAGCAGCTCCGCGGGACTAGCGGGAGCATCGTACTTC. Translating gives CASSSAGLAGASYF. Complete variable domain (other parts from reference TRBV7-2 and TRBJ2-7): GAGVSQSPSNKVTEKGKDVELRCDPISGHTALYWYRQSLGQGLEFLIYFQGNSAPDKSGLPSDRFSAERTGGSVSTLTIQRTQQEDSAVYLCASSSAGLAGASYFGPGTRLTVT.

This CDR3 is CASSLMSRALPNYGYTF. The DNA of the CDR3 is TGTGCCAGCAGCTTAATGAGTCGCGCCCTCCCTAACTATGGCTACACCTTC. The chain recombines TRBV7-8 with TRBJ1-2; no firm D call. CDR3 length: 17 amino acids. The V and J ends lost 2 bases and 0 bases respectively, with 16 bases between them. Germline V gives CDR1 SGHVS, CDR2 FQNEAQ.

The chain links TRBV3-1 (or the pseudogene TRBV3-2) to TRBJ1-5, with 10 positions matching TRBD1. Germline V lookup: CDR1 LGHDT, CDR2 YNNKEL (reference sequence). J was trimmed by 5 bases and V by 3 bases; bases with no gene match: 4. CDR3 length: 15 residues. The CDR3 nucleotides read TGTGCCAGCAGCCAGGGACAGGGGTTGTATCAGCCCCAGCATTTT. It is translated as CASSQGQGLYQPQHF.

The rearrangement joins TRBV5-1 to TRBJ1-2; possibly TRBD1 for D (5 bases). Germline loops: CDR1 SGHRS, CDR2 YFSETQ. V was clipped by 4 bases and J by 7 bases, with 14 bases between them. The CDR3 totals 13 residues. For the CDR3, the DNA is TGCGCCAGCAGCCCATCGGGGGAAAGTGGCTACACCTTC. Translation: CASSPSGESGYTF.

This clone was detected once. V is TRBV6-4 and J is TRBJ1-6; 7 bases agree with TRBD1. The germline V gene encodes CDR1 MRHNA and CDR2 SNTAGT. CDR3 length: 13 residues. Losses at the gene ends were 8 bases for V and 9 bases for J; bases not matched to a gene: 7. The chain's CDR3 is CASGTDSISPLHF. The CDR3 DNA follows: TGTGCCAGCGGGACAGATAGTATTTCACCCCTCCACTTT.